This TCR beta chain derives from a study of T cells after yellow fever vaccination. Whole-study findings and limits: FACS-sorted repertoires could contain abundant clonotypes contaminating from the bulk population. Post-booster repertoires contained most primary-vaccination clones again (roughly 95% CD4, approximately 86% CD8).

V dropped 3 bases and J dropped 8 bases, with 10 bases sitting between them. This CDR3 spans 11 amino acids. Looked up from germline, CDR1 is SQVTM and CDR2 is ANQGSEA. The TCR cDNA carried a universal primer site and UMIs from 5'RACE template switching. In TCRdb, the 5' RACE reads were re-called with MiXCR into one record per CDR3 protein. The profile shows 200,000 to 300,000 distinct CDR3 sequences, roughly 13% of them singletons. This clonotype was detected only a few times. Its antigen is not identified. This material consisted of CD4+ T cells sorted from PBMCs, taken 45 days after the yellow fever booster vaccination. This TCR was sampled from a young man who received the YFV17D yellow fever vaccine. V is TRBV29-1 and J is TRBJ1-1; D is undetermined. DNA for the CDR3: TGCAGCGTTGAGCCGAATGACGAAGCTTTCTTT. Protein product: CSVEPNDEAFF.